This TCR beta chain appears in the sequencing data of a study of T cell responses to AZD1222 COVID-19 vaccine. Study observations and caveats: The study found vaccine-associated CD4 TCRs spanning spike, dominant at 160-218 and 743-854. Sampling captured repertoires only after the peak T cell response. White British donors predominated, females outnumbered males, and clonal diversity was possibly underestimated.

The protocol was immunoSEQ multiplex PCR, while the TCRdb copy is restricted to in-frame clones and leaves out a portion. The table lists some 140,000 clones, roughly nine tenths of them singletons. Regarding this clone: Antigen specificity is unknown.

The TCR comes from an adult in good health. The sequencing here drew on peripheral blood, taken on day 0 of AZD1222 vaccination.

CDR3 coding DNA: TGTGCCTGGAGTGGGGGCGATTTCGACAGGGCCCATAGCAATCAGCCCCAGCATTTT. Translating gives CAWSGGDFDRAHSNQPQHF. V and J are TRBV30 and TRBJ1-5, with 7 bases matching TRBD1. Germline values: CDR1 GTSNPN, CDR2 SVGIG (reference sequence). The ends lost 1 base at V and 0 bases at J; junction bases unmatched: 15. The CDR3 consists of 19 residues.